This is a list of T cell receptor beta chains from one sample in a study of T cell responses to AZD1222 COVID-19 vaccine. Profiled with immunoSEQ multiplex PCR; TCRdb holds only in-frame clones, not every one. The data hold around 130,000 clones, with roughly 93% observed a single time. Sequencing was performed on peripheral blood, taken on day 0 of AZD1222 vaccination. The receptors derive from an adult in good health. The CDR3 runs from the conserved cysteine through the conserved F or W. The D gene is left open where the match is weak. For some rows the clone size is stated as once, few or many, or as a class when expanded; others skip it.

>-|-|TRBV18|TRBJ2-1
CASSPTRNEQFF
TGTGCCAGCTCACCAACTAGGAATGAGCAGTTCTTC
>-|few|TRBV30|TRBJ1-3
CAWKGVGNTIYF
TGTGCCTGGAAAGGGGTTGGAAACACCATATATTTT
>-|-|TRBV5-1|TRBJ1-1
CASSLGGFDTEAFF
TGCGCCAGCAGCTTGGGAGGGTTCGACACTGAAGCTTTCTTT
>-|once|TRBV6-2/TRBV6-3|TRBJ2-2
CASSAKIYTGELFF
TGTGCCAGCAGTGCGAAAATCTACACCGGGGAGCTGTTTTTT
>-|once|TRBV5-5|TRBJ1-6
CASSLGLGDSPLHF
TGTGCCAGCAGCTTGGGACTCGGCGATTCACCCCTCCACTTT
>TRBD1|-|TRBV5-4|TRBJ2-5
CASRRTIQGAQETQYF
TGTGCCAGCAGGAGGACTATTCAGGGGGCGCAGGAGACCCAGTACTTC
>-|-|TRBV3-1/TRBV3-2|TRBJ1-2
CASSQREDYGYTF
TGTGCCAGCAGCCAACGGGAGGACTATGGCTACACCTTC
>-|-|TRBV7-9|TRBJ2-6
CASSLYEGANVLTF
TGTGCCAGCAGCCTTTATGAGGGGGCCAACGTCCTGACTTTC
>TRBD2|-|TRBV7-9|TRBJ2-7
CASSFGSGRSYEQYF
TGTGCCAGCAGCTTCGGAAGCGGGAGGTCCTACGAGCAGTACTTC
>TRBD2|-|TRBV5-4|TRBJ2-1
CASSRTGLAINEQFF
TGTGCCAGCAGCCGAACGGGACTAGCCATCAATGAGCAGTTCTTC
>TRBD2|-|TRBV2|TRBJ2-1
CASSKRLAGDNEQFF
TGTGCCAGCAGCAAACGACTAGCGGGAGACAATGAGCAGTTCTTC
>-|few|TRBV5-4|TRBJ2-7
CASSLGPIFSYEQYF
TGTGCCAGCAGCTTGGGACCAATCTTCTCCTACGAGCAGTACTTC
>-|-|TRBV29-1|TRBJ2-1
CSAGGGGYNEQFF
TGCAGCGCTGGGGGCGGGGGTTACAATGAGCAGTTCTTC
>-|-|TRBV5-1|TRBJ1-1
CASSLGQTGRANTEAFF
TGCGCCAGCAGCTTGGGACAAACCGGGAGAGCCAACACTGAAGCTTTCTTT
>TRBD1|-|TRBV7-9|TRBJ1-5
CASSLDRDQPQHF
TGTGCCAGCAGCCTAGACAGGGATCAGCCCCAGCATTTT
>TRBD1|-|TRBV6-5|TRBJ2-3
CASRRTGTRTDTQYF
TGTGCCAGCAGACGGACAGGGACCCGCACAGATACGCAGTATTTT
>TRBD1|-|TRBV6-5|TRBJ1-1
CASRRDRVAEAFF
TGTGCCAGCAGGCGTGACAGGGTAGCTGAAGCTTTCTTT
>-|-|TRBV6-6|TRBJ1-2
CASSPTGDYGYTF
TGTGCCAGCAGTCCGACAGGCGACTATGGCTACACCTTC
>-|-|TRBV10-3|TRBJ2-6
CAAMRGTGANVLTF
TGTGCCGCAATGAGGGGCACTGGGGCCAACGTCCTGACTTTC
>-|-|TRBV18|TRBJ1-2
CASSPGQNYGYTF
TGTGCCAGCTCACCAGGGCAGAACTATGGCTACACCTTC
>TRBD1|-|TRBV19|TRBJ1-6
CASSIRPTGNNSPLHF
TGTGCCAGTAGTATCCGGCCGACAGGGAATAATTCACCCCTCCACTTT
>TRBD1|-|TRBV7-8|TRBJ2-6
CASSSGQGLTGANVLTF
TGTGCCAGCAGCTCGGGACAGGGACTTACTGGGGCCAACGTCCTGACTTTC
>-|-|TRBV6-5|TRBJ2-7
CASRSRLGSSYEQYF
TGTGCCAGCAGGTCACGACTAGGGAGCTCCTACGAGCAGTACTTC
>-|-|TRBV21-1|TRBJ2-7
CASRGGDEQYF
TGTGCCAGCAGAGGGGGGGACGAGCAGTACTTC
>-|-|TRBV5-1|TRBJ1-2
CASSLHQDNYGYTF
TGCGCCAGCAGCTTGCACCAGGACAACTATGGCTACACCTTC
>TRBD1|-|TRBV24-1|TRBJ1-2
CATSDSGQGAEGYTF
TGTGCCACCAGTGACTCCGGACAGGGGGCTGAAGGCTACACCTTC
>TRBD1|-|TRBV15|TRBJ1-3
CATRGQGVGNTIYF
TGTGCCACCAGAGGACAGGGGGTCGGAAACACCATATATTTT